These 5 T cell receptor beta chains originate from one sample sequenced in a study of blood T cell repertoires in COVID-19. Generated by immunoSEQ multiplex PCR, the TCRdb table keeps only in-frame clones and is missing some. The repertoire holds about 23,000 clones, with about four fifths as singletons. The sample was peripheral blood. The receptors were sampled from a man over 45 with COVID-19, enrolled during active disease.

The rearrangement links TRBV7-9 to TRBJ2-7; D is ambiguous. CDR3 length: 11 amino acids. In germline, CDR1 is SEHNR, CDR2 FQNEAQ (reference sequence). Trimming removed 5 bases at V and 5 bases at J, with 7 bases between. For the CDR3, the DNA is TGTGCCAGCAGCCGCCTAGACGAGCAGTACTTC. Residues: CASSRLDEQYF.

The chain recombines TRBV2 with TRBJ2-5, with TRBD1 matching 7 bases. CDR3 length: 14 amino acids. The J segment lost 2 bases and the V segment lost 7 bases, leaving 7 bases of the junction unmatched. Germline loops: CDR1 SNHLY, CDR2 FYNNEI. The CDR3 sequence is CASNQLGQQETQYF. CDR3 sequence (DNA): TGTGCCAGCAACCAATTGGGACAGCAAGAGACCCAGTACTTC.

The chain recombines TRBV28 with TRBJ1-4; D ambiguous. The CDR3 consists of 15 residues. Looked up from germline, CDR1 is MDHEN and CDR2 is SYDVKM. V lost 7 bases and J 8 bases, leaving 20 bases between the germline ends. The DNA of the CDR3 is TGTGCCAGCACCCCCTTACGGGGTTTTCAGGAAAAACTGTTTTTT. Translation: CASTPLRGFQEKLFF.

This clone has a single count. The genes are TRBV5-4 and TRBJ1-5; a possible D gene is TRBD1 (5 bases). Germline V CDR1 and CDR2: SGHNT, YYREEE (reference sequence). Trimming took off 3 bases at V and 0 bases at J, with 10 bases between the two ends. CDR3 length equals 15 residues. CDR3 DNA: TGTGCCAGCAGCTATGGGGGGGGTAGCAATCAGCCCCAGCATTTT. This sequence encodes CASSYGGGSNQPQHF.

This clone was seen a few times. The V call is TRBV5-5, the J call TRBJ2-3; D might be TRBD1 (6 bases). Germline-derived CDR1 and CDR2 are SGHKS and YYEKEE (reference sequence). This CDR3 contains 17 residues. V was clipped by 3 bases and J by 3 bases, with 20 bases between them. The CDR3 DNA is TGTGCCAGCAGCTCTCGAGGGCCGGACAGATTGACAGATACGCAGTATTTT. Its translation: CASSSRGPDRLTDTQYF.